The clone carrying this TCR beta chain was detected ten times or more. Its cognate antigen is unknown. The CDR3 consists of 14 residues. V was shortened by 4 bases and J by 4 bases, with 11 bases between the two germline ends. Germline-derived CDR1 and CDR2 are SNHLY and FYNNEI. The cDNA was produced through 5'RACE with 10-nucleotide random UMIs. In every sequencing run, more than 200 million TCR-beta sequences were generated from 15-18 subjects. TCRdb itself ran the 5' RACE reads through MiXCR, one entry per CDR3 protein. The sample includes 54,000 or so distinct CDR3 sequences, around 3.5% of them seen just once. These data belong to a study of neurological immune-mediated disorders. Whole-study results and caveats: Subjects shared no identical expanded-clone CDR3 amino acid sequences, suggesting private TCR-beta repertoires in all groups.

The starting material, 2 million PBMCs stored at -80 C, gave rise to the unsorted libraries. The V call is TRBV2, the J call TRBJ1-3, with D perhaps TRBD1 (5 bases). Sequenced: PBMCs. This receptor was identified in a woman younger than 45 with multiple sclerosis. The CDR3 reads CASSAQGVGNTIYF. The CDR3 DNA is TGTGCCAGCAGTGCGCAAGGGGTCGGAAACACCATATATTTT. Based on the CDR3 plus reference TRBV2 and TRBJ1-3, the full variable domain is EPEVTQTPSHQVTQMGQEVILRCVPISNHLYFYWYRQILGQKVEFLVSFYNNEISEKSEIFDDQFSVERPDGSNFTLKIRSTKLEDSAMYFCASSAQGVGNTIYFGEGSWLTVV.